This TCR beta chain was found in a study of tumor and adjacent non-tumor tissue in lung cancer. RNA was extracted from bulk tissue without any cell sorting. Chemotherapy-naive patients with new lung cancer underwent thoracic surgery in China, August–November 2014. Three rounds of nested PCR, following a modified ARM-PCR protocol, produced the TCRbeta library. Via MiXCR, TCRdb re-called the multiplex PCR reads, giving one row per CDR3 protein. The table records approximately 120,000 distinct CDR3 sequences, roughly 77% of them present only once. A note on this clonotype: This could be a read error, since a much larger clone is one nucleotide away.

CDR1 KGHDR and CDR2 SFDVKD come from the germline V gene. The length of the CDR3 is 13 residues. The chain links TRBV24-1 to TRBJ1-1, with D perhaps matching TRBD1 (5 bases). The origin of this receptor is an older woman with non-small cell lung cancer. The specimen sequenced was lung tumor tissue. The CDR3 DNA follows: TGTGTCACCAGTTCCCAGGGAAACACTGAAGCTTTCTTT. Its protein product is CVTSSQGNTEAFF.